The source of this T cell receptor (beta chain) is a study of somatic mutations in cytotoxic T cells in rheumatoid arthritis (dated by TCRdb to about 2017). Describing the broader study: Some T-cell populations stained with V beta antibodies were sorted by flow on a FACSAria II or Sony SH800 to nearly 100% purity, with sorted V beta1+ cells additionally subjected to TCRB sequencing. For 55 to 70 rheumatoid arthritis patients and some 21 healthy controls, TCRB deep sequencing was carried out. Whether expanded CD8+ T-cell clones in untreated, newly diagnosed rheumatoid arthritis carry somatic mutations was the study question, and clonality was characterized with TCRB deep sequencing. Median age was essentially the same in the patient group and the control group. The paper as a whole reports these results and caveats: No adjustment for multiple comparisons was made for the slight TRBV07 underrepresentation in patients. CD8+ T-cell clonality in rheumatoid arthritis patients was not significantly different from that in age-matched healthy controls. In patients, CD8+ clonality rose with age (Spearman r ~ 0.45), which was not the case in healthy controls. The expanded CD8+ clones had unknown antigen targets, and not appearing in virus-specific databases did not rule out that they were virus-specific. The largest CD8+ clone made up more than 20% of CD8+ cells in about an eighth of the 65 patients, and blood and synovial fluid shared several identical CD8+ TCRB sequences.

The 15 to 25 healthy controls were blood donors whose buffy coats were used; they had a median age of approximately 58 years (range about 21-70), and more than 45% were female. Positive magnetic bead selection on an AutoMACS was used to isolate CD4+ and CD8+ cells, with flow cytometry used to check purity. Ficoll-Paque PLUS density gradient separation was used to isolate peripheral blood mononuclear cells. Nucleospin Tissue or Tissue XS kits were used to extract DNA from CD4-enriched, CD8-enriched or PBMC samples, and a Qubit 2.0 fluorometer was used for quantification. Genomic DNA underwent TCRB CDR3 sequencing using the immunoSEQ assay. The source study handled its data this way. The analyses included only productive TCRB rearrangements. Clonality was calculated as a Shannon entropy-based productive clonality index, and a clone was defined by a unique TCRB CDR3 sequence. To calculate repertoire overlap between two samples, the template counts of each clone were considered relative to each sample's total templates. V-gene usage measured by flow cytometry correlated with TCRB sequencing V-gene usage, with a Spearman r of less than 0.65. TCRdb's version of the immuneACCESS table is confined to in-frame rearrangements and falls short of the full clone set. An unresolved V gene accounts for under half of the shortfall where checked; the remainder is of unknown origin. V and J calls and clone size are those listed in that table; D and trimming were worked out from the DNA. The sample table shows about 20,000 clones, and about 86% are seen once. Approximately 20% of the sample rests with the top ten.

This clone was recorded only once. The antigen it recognizes is unknown. No much larger clonotype is one base removed from it; base qualities were not supplied. The CDR3 sequence holds 13 residues, the cysteine and phenylalanine included. Kept here is only the CDR3 DNA, which spans 39 bases and is read in frame from base 1. The CDR1 and CDR2 encoded by the germline V gene are MNHEY and SVGAGI. The germline V and J ends show losses of 0 bases and 15 bases respectively, and no gene match explains 5 bases of the junction. The clonotype was recovered from a woman aged 45-59 years in good health. The chain employs TRBV6-5 and TRBJ1-4, with TRBD1 matching 9 junction bases. Input material: CD8+ T cells sorted from blood. The DNA sequence is as follows: TGTGCCAGCAGTTACTCGAGCCGGGACAGGGTGTTTTTT. It specifies CASSYSSRDRVFF.